This T cell receptor (beta chain) came from a study of shared clonotypes between healthy human individuals. Germline V gene sequence: CDR1 MDHEN, CDR2 SYDVKM. This CDR3 is 12 amino acids long. V lost 8 bases to trimming and J lost 3 bases, with 8 bases between them. Profiled with immunoSEQ multiplex PCR; TCRdb holds only in-frame clones, not every one. The sample records some 2.3 million clones, just over 90% being singletons. This rearrangement joins TRBV28 to TRBJ1-3; no clear D. The sample taken for sequencing was naive CD4+ T cells from PBMCs. Subset meaning: CD45RA+ positively selected. This receptor was taken from a man younger than 30 in good health. Some clones in this sample may be carry-over from other donors' samples. CDR3 residues: CASARHGNTIYF. DNA of the CDR3: TGTGCCAGCGCCAGACATGGAAACACCATATATTTT.